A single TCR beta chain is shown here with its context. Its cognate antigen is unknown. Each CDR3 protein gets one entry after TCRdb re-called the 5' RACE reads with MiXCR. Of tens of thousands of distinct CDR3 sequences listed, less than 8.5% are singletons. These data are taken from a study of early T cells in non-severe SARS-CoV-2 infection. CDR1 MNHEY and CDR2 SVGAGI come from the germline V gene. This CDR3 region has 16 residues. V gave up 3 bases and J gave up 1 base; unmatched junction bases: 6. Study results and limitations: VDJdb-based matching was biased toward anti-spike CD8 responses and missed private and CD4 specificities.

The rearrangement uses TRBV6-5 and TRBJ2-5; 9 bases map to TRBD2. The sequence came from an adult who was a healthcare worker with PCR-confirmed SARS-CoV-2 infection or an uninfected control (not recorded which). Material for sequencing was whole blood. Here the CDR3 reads CASSYRSGGSQETQYF. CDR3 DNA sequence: TGTGCCAGCAGTTATAGGAGCGGGGGGTCCCAAGAGACCCAGTACTTC.